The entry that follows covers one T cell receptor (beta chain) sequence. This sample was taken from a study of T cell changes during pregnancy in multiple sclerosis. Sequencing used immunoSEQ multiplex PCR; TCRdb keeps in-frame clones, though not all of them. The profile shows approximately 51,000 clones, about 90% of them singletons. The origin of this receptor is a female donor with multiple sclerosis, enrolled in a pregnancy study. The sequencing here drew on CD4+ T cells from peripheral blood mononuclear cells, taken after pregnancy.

The CDR3 reads CASSLEEWVLVPSRDTTNEKLFF. DNA of the CDR3: TGTGCCAGCAGTTTAGAGGAATGGGTGTTGGTCCCCAGCAGGGATACAACTAATGAAAAACTGTTTTTT. This chain joins TRBV27 and TRBJ1-4, with D perhaps TRBD1 (5 bases). Germline V gives CDR1 MNHEY, CDR2 SMNVEV (reference sequence). CDR3 length equals 23 residues. V gave up 2 bases and J gave up 0 bases, with 31 bases separating them. Full variable domain (remainder filled in from reference TRBV27 and TRBJ1-4): EAQVTQNPRYLITVTGKKLTVTCSQNMNHEYMSWYRQDPGLGLRQIYYSMNVEVTDKGDVPEGYKVSRKEKRNFPLILESPSPNQTSLYFCASSLEEWVLVPSRDTTNEKLFFGSGTQLSVL.